These 13 T cell receptor beta chains were all obtained from the same sample, sequenced in a study. TCRdb fed the 5' RACE reads into MiXCR, producing one record per CDR3 protein. This table has 8,000 to 10,000 distinct CDR3 sequences, around a quarter appearing once. Sample: naive CD4+ T cells sorted from a lymph node. The subset was: naive CD4+ T cells, CD4+CD45RA+CD25-. These TCRs come from a female donor with breast cancer.

This clonotype counts as medium-sized (0.01 to 0.1%). The gene calls are TRBV3-1 and TRBJ1-2; D not resolved. The CDR3 has 15 amino acids. V was pared by 4 bases and J by 0 bases, with 12 bases between. The germline CDR1 and CDR2 sequences are LGHDT and YNNKEL (reference sequence). CDR3 sequence (DNA): TGTGCCAGCAGCCCCCAGATGGCGGCTAACTATGGCTACACCTTC. Translation gives CASSPQMAANYGYTF.

Comments on this clonotype: The CDR3 does not close with the conserved phenylalanine or tryptophan, likely indicating a read error. This chain links TRBV5-1 with TRBJ2-3, with 15 bases fitting TRBD2. The CDR3 loop spans 16 amino acids. The germline V gene has CDR1 SGHRS and CDR2 YFSETQ. With V trimmed by 4 bases and J by 6 bases, 6 bases remained unmatched. The DNA for the CDR3 is TGCGCCAGCAGCGCCGGACTAGCGGGAGGGACGGATACGCAGTATTCT. Protein: CASSAGLAGGTDTQYS.

The CDR3, as DNA: TGCAGTGCTAGAGTAAAGAGGGAGGGGTACAATGAGCAGTTCTTC. It translates to CSARVKREGYNEQFF. The genes are TRBV20-1 and TRBJ2-1, with 7 nucleotides matching TRBD2. The CDR3 spans 15 residues. V lost 1 base and J lost 4; bases outside the gene matches: 7. The germline CDR1 and CDR2 sequences are DFQATT and SNEGSKA (reference sequence).

In DNA, the CDR3 is TGTGCCAGCTCACCACCGTGGTGGGCTGCGACAAATTCGGATGAGCAGTTCTTC. It yields the protein CASSPPWWAATNSDEQFF. This sequence joins TRBV18 and TRBJ2-1; no definite D call. This CDR3 region has 18 residues. V dropped 0 bases and J dropped 8 bases, with 23 bases sitting between them. From germline, CDR1 is KGHSH and CDR2 LQKENI.

In this sample, this clonotype turned up many times. CDR3 bases: TGTGCTAGTGGTTTCGACAGGTACGAGCAGTACTTC. It translates to CASGFDRYEQYF. V usage is TRBV12-5 and J usage is TRBJ2-7; maybe TRBD1 (6 bases). CDR3 size: 12 residues. Germline V gene lookup returns CDR1 LGHNT and CDR2 FRNRAP. The V gene lost 3 bases and the J gene lost 4 bases, with 7 bases spanning the gap.

This clonotype showed up many times. V usage is TRBV6-1 and J usage is TRBJ1-4; D remains ambiguous. CDR3 length: 16 residues. The germline V gene has CDR1 MNHNS and CDR2 SASEGT. V lost 9 bases and J 0 bases, leaving 17 bases between the germline ends. The CDR3 bases are TGTGCCAGACCGCGGGCAGATGCTGCAACTAATGAAAAACTGTTTTTT. Amino acid sequence: CARPRADAATNEKLFF.

Notes on this clonotype: A much larger clone sits a single nucleotide away, making a read error possible. The chain recombines TRBV10-3 with TRBJ1-1; tentatively, D is TRBD1 (6 bases). This CDR3 region has 14 residues. V was cut by 6 bases and J by 3 bases, with 14 bases left in between. Germline V gene sequence: CDR1 ENHRY, CDR2 SYGVKD. The CDR3 DNA reads TGTGCCATCAGCCGGAAAGGGGGAGACACTGAAGCTTTCTTT. Protein: CAISRKGGDTEAFF.

This clonotype was seen many times. This chain links TRBV7-2 with TRBJ2-3; 7 bases map to TRBD2. The junction had 3 bases not matched to a gene; V was cut back by 0 bases and J by 3 bases. Looked up from germline, CDR1 is SGHTA and CDR2 is FQGNSA. The CDR3 extends over 15 amino acids. CDR3: CASSLALALTDTQYF. CDR3 coding DNA: TGTGCCAGCAGCTTAGCACTAGCGCTGACAGATACGCAGTATTTT.

To note about this clonotype: A read error may account for a junction end that differs from germline. The chain has TRBV12-3 or TRBV12-4 and TRBJ1-3; a weak D match, TRBD1 (5 bases). CDR3 size: 16 residues. In nucleotides, the CDR3 is TGTGCCAGCAGTTCCCTTCGTTGGGACTCTGGAAACGCCATATATTTT. Translating it yields CASSSLRWDSGNAIYF.

This clonotype is medium-sized within its sample. This chain connects TRBV11-3 to TRBJ1-4; D unclear. Germline-derived CDR1 and CDR2 are SGHNT and YENEEA. V was shortened by 3 bases and J by 3 bases, with 2 bases between the two germline ends. The CDR3 contains 12 residues. CDR3 protein: CASSFSNEKLFF. CDR3 in DNA: TGTGCCAGCAGCTTCTCTAATGAAAAACTGTTTTTT.

This clonotype came up many times. The genes are TRBV4-1 and TRBJ2-7; tentatively, D is TRBD2 (5 bases). The germline V gene has CDR1 MGHRA and CDR2 YSYEKL. This CDR3 region has 15 residues. V lost 1 base and J 0 bases, leaving 10 bases between the germline ends. The CDR3 DNA follows: TGCGCCAGCAGCCAAGTCATTGGGAGCTCCTACGAGCAGTACTTC. Amino acid sequence: CASSQVIGSSYEQYF.

This clonotype appeared many times. The chain has TRBV6-5 and TRBJ1-1; D is possibly TRBD1 (6 bases). V lost 2 bases, J lost 1 base, and 11 bases lay in between. This CDR3 is 15 amino acids long. Germline assignment: CDR1 MNHEY and CDR2 SVGAGI. CDR3 sequence reads: CASSYPGQPNTEAFF. The CDR3 DNA reads as TGTGCCAGCAGTTACCCCGGACAGCCGAACACTGAAGCTTTCTTT.

In its sample, this clonotype was seen a few times. This sequence joins TRBV20-1 and TRBJ2-2, with 9 bases aligning to TRBD1. There are 15 residues in the CDR3. The V segment lost 1 base and the J segment 7 bases; nucleotides outside the gene matches: 7. Per the germline V gene, CDR1 is DFQATT and CDR2 is SNEGSKA (reference sequence). DNA of the CDR3: TGCAGTGCTAGAGCAACAGGGGGCGGGGTCGGGGAGCTGTTTTTT. This gives the protein CSARATGGGVGELFF.